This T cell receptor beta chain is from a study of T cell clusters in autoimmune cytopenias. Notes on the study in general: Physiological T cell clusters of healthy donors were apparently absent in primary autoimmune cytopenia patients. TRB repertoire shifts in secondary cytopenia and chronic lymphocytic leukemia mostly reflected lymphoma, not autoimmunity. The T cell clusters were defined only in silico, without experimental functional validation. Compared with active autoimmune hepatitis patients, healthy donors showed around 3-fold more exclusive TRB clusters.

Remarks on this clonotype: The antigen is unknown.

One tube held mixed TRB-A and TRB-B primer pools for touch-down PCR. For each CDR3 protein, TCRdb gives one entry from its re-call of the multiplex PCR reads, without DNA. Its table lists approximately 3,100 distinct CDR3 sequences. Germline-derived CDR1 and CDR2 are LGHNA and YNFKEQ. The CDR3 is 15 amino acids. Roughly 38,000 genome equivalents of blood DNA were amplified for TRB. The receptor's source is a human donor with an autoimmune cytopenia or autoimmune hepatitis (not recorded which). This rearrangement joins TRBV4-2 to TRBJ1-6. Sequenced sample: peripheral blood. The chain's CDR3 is CASSPVWDYNSPLHF.